A selection of T cell receptor beta chains follows, all from one sample in a study of OX40 agonist ivuxolimab in advanced cancers. Sequenced by immunoSEQ multiplex PCR; TCRdb stores in-frame clones only, minus some. The table shows approximately 90,000 clones, with around 90% occurring only once. The starting material was CD4+ or CD8+ T cells sorted from blood, obtained in a trial of the OX40 agonist ivuxolimab. These receptors originate from an adult with an advanced solid tumor such as melanoma, head and neck, liver or kidney cancer. CDR3s include the opening cysteine and the closing phenylalanine or tryptophan. Each record gives: J gene, D gene, clone size, V gene, CDR3 protein, CDR3 DNA. The D gene is left open where the match is weak. Size values are once, few and many counts, or a class for expanded clones, and some rows have none.

TRBJ2-7 TRBD2 . TRBV7-9 CASSPGGIVSYEQYF TGTGCCAGCAGTCCGGGAGGAATCGTCTCCTACGAGCAGTACTTC
TRBJ2-5 TRBD2 . TRBV27 CASSQRTSGYQETQYF TGTGCCAGCAGCCAGAGGACTAGCGGGTACCAAGAGACCCAGTACTTC
TRBJ1-6 TRBD1 . TRBV30 CAWGGQGRSPLHF TGTGCCTGGGGGGGACAGGGACGATCACCCCTCCACTTT
TRBJ2-1 TRBD2 . TRBV4-1 CASSQEGLAGTYNEQFF TGCGCCAGCAGCCAAGAGGGTCTAGCGGGCACCTACAATGAGCAGTTCTTC
TRBJ2-7 . . TRBV6-5 CASSYSRGGYEQYF TGTGCCAGCAGTTACTCGAGAGGCGGCTACGAGCAGTACTTC
TRBJ2-1 TRBD2 . TRBV30 CAWAQGLAGMNEQFF TGTGCCTGGGCACAAGGACTAGCGGGGATGAATGAGCAGTTCTTC
TRBJ2-2 . . TRBV27 CASSTPGLRELFF TGTGCCAGCAGTACCCCGGGACTTCGGGAGCTGTTTTTT
TRBJ1-1 TRBD1 . TRBV2 CASRGTGGLFF TGTGCCAGCCGGGGGACAGGGGGGCTCTTCTTT
TRBJ2-5 TRBD2 . TRBV5-1 CASSSPGTSGRETQYF TGCGCCAGCAGCTCCCCCGGGACTAGCGGGAGAGAGACCCAGTACTTC
TRBJ1-2 TRBD1 . TRBV7-2 CASSPTRQGAGYGYTF TGTGCCAGCAGCCCAACCCGACAGGGGGCGGGCTATGGCTACACCTTC
TRBJ2-7 TRBD1 . TRBV7-3 CASSSGTGTYYEQYF TGTGCCAGCAGCTCTGGGACAGGGACGTACTACGAGCAGTACTTC
TRBJ2-7 . . TRBV6-5 CASSWSDQSYEQYF TGTGCCAGCAGTTGGAGCGATCAGTCCTACGAGCAGTACTTC
TRBJ2-1 . . TRBV11-3 CASSQDPATYNEQFF TGTGCCAGCAGCCAGGACCCGGCGACTTACAATGAGCAGTTCTTC
TRBJ2-1 TRBD2 once TRBV2 CASSPERGGRNEQFF TGTGCCAGCAGTCCCGAGCGGGGGGGTAGGAATGAGCAGTTCTTC
TRBJ1-3 . . TRBV7-9 CASSLEGYGNTIYF TGTGCCAGCAGCTTAGAAGGGTACGGAAACACCATATATTTT
TRBJ1-5 TRBD1 . TRBV7-2 CASSLDRGFQPQHF TGTGCCAGCAGCTTAGACAGGGGGTTTCAGCCCCAGCATTTT
TRBJ2-3 . . TRBV5-1 CASSSRLASTDTQYF TGCGCCAGCAGCTCCCGCCTAGCGTCTACAGATACGCAGTATTTT
TRBJ2-7 TRBD1 once TRBV28 CASLSPGQGLNEQYF TGTGCCAGCCTGTCCCCGGGACAGGGATTAAACGAGCAGTACTTC
TRBJ2-3 . . TRBV28 CASSPPSEDTQYF TGTGCCAGCAGCCCGCCTAGCGAGGATACGCAGTATTTT
TRBJ2-1 . . TRBV28 CASSSQGGLGIEQFF TGTGCCAGCAGTTCCCAGGGGGGACTAGGGATCGAGCAGTTCTTC
TRBJ2-1 . . TRBV5-5 CASSLGGSSYNEQFF TGTGCCAGCAGCTTGGGAGGGAGTTCCTACAATGAGCAGTTCTTC
TRBJ2-2 . . TRBV29-1 CSVVGSRGTGELFF TGCAGCGTCGTGGGGTCCAGGGGCACCGGGGAGCTGTTTTTT
TRBJ2-7 TRBD1 . TRBV7-2 CASSLTQGAREQYF TGTGCCAGCAGCTTAACTCAGGGGGCGAGGGAGCAGTACTTC
TRBJ2-1 TRBD2 . TRBV19 CASSITSGLAGSNEQFF TGTGCCAGTAGTATCACCTCGGGACTAGCGGGGTCTAATGAGCAGTTCTTC
TRBJ2-5 . . TRBV7-8 CASSLRAVETQYF TGTGCCAGCAGCTTAAGGGCTGTAGAGACCCAGTACTTC
TRBJ2-1 TRBD1 . TRBV5-1 CASAGTGTYNEQFF TGCGCCAGCGCCGGGACAGGGACTTACAATGAGCAGTTCTTC
TRBJ1-1 . . TRBV29-1 CSVGGGEAFF TGCAGCGTTGGGGGTGGGGAGGCTTTCTTT
TRBJ1-1 . . TRBV7-2 CASSLQGRSTEAFF TGTGCCAGCAGCTTGCAGGGCCGGAGCACTGAAGCTTTCTTT